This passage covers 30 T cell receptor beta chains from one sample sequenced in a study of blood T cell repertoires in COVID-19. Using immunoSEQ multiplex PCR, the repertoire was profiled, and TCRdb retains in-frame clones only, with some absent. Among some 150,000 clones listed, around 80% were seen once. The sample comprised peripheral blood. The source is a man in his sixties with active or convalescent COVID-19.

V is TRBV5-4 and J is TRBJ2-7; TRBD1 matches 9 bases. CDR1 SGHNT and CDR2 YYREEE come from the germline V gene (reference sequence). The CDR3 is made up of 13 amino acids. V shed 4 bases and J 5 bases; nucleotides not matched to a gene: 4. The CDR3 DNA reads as TGTGCCAGCAGCCGACAGGGGGTGGACGAGCAGTACTTC. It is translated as CASSRQGVDEQYF.

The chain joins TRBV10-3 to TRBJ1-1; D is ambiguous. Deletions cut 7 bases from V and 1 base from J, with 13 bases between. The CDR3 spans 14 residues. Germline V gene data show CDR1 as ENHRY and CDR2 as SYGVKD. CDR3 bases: TGTGCCATCACCCCGAGTGGTTCGAACACTGAAGCTTTCTTT. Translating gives CAITPSGSNTEAFF.

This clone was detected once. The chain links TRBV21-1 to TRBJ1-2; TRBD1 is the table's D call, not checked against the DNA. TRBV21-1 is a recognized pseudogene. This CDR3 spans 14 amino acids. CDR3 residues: CASRPGQGFYGYTF. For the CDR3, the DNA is TGTGCCAGCAGGCCGGGACAGGGGTTCTATGGCTACACCTTC.

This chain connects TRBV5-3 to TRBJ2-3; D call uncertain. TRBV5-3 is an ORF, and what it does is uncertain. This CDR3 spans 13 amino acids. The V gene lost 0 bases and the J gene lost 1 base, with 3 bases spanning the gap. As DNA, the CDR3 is TGTGCCAGAAGCTTGGACTGCACAGATACGCAGTATTTT. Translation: CARSLDCTDTQYF.

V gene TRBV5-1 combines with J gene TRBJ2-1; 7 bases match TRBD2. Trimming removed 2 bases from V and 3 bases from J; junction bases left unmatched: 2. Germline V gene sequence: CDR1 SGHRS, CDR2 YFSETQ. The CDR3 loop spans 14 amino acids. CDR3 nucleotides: TGCGCCAGCAGCTTTGGGGACTACTACAATGAGCAGTTCTTC. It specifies CASSFGDYYNEQFF. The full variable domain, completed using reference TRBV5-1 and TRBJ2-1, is KAGVTQTPRYLIKTRGQQVTLSCSPISGHRSVSWYQQTPGQGLQFLFEYFSETQRNKGNFPGRFSGRQFSNSRSEMNVSTLELGDSALYLCASSFGDYYNEQFFGPGTRLTVL.

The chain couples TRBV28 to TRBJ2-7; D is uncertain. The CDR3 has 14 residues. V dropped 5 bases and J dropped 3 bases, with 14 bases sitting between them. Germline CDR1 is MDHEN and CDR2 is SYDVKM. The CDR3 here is CASSPPSVNYEQYF. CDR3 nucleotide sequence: TGTGCCAGCAGTCCTCCTTCGGTCAACTACGAGCAGTACTTC.

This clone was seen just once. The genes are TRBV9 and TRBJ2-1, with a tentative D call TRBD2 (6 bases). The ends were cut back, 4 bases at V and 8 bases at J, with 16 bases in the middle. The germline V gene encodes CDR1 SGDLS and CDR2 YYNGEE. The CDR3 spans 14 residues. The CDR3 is CASSFLLASDEQFF. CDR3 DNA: TGTGCCAGCAGCTTCCTTCTAGCGAGCGATGAGCAGTTCTTC.

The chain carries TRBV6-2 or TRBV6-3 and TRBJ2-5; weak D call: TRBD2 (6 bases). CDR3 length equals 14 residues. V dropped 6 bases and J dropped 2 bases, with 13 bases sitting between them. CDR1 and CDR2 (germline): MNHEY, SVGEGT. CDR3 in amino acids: CASSRLRGQETQYF. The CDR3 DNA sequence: TGTGCCAGCAGCCGTCTTCGGGGGCAAGAGACCCAGTACTTC.

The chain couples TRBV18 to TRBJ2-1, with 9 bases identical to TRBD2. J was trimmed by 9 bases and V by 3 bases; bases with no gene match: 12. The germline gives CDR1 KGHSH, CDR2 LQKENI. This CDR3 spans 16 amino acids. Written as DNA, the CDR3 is TGTGCCAGCTCACCTGTTGGGACTAGCAGAGCCACTGAGCAGTTCTTC. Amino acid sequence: CASSPVGTSRATEQFF. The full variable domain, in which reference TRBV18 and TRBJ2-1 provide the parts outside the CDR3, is NAGVMQNPRHLVRRRGQEARLRCSPMKGHSHVYWYRQLPEEGLKFMVYLQKENIIDESGMPKERFSAEFPKEGPSILRIQQVVRGDSAAYFCASSPVGTSRATEQFFGPGTRLTVL.

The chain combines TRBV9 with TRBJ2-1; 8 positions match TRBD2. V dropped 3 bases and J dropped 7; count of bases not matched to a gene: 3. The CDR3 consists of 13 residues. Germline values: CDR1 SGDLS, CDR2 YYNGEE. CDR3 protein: CASSARGGNEQFF. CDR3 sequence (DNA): TGTGCCAGCAGCGCCCGGGGGGGTAATGAGCAGTTCTTC.

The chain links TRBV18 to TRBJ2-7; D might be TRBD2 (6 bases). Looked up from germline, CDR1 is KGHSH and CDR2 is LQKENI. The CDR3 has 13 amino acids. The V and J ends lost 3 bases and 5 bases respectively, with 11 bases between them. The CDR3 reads CASSPDPSDEQYF. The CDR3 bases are TGTGCCAGCTCACCCGACCCTAGCGACGAGCAGTACTTC.

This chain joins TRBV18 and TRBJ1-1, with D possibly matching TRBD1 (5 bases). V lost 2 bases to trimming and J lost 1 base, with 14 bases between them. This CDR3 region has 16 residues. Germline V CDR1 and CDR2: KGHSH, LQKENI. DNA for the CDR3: TGTGCCAGCTCACCATGGATGGGGCCGACGAACACTGAAGCTTTCTTT. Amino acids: CASSPWMGPTNTEAFF.

This CDR3 reads CASSGAGTGYGEQYF. In DNA form, the CDR3 reads TGTGCCAGCAGTGGAGCCGGGACAGGGTATGGCGAGCAGTACTTC. This chain connects TRBV27 to TRBJ2-7; 9 nucleotides align to TRBD1. After removal of 5 bases from V and 6 bases from J, the junction contained 11 bases not matched to a gene. The germline CDR1 and CDR2 sequences are MNHEY and SMNVEV (reference sequence). This CDR3 spans 15 amino acids.

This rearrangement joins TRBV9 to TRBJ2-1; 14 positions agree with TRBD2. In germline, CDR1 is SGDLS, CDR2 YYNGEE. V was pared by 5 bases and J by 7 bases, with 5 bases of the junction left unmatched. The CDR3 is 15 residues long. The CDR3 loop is CASSPGLAGENEQFF. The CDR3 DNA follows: TGTGCCAGCAGTCCGGGACTAGCGGGAGAGAATGAGCAGTTCTTC.

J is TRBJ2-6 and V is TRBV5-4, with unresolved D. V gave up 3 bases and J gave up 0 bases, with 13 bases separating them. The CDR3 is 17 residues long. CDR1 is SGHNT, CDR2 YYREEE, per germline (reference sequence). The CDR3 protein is CASSSQGYSSGANVLTF. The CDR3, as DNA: TGTGCCAGCAGCTCGCAAGGATACAGCTCTGGGGCCAACGTCCTGACTTTC.

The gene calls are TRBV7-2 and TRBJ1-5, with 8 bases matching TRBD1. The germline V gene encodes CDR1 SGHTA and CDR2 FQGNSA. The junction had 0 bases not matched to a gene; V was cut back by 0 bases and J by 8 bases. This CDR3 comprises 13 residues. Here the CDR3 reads CASSLATGEPQHF. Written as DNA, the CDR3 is TGTGCCAGCAGCTTAGCGACAGGGGAGCCCCAGCATTTT.

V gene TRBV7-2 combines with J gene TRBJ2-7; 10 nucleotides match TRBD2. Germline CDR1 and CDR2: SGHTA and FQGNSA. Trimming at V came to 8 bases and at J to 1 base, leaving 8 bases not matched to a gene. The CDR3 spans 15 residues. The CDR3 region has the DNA TGTGCCAGCGAAGCTAGCGGGAGAAAATCCTACGAGCAGTACTTC. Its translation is CASEASGRKSYEQYF.

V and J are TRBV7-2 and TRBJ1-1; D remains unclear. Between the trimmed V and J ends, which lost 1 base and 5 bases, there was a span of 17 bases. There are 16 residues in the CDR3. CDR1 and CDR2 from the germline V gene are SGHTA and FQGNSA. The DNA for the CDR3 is TGTGCCAGCAGCTTAGGCCCGCGGGGTTGGGAGACTGAAGCTTTCTTT. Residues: CASSLGPRGWETEAFF.

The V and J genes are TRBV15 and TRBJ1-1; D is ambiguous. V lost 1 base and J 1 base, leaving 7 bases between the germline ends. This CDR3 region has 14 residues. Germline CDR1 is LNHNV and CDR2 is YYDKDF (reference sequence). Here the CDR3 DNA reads TGTGCCACCAGCAGAGCTTTCGGGAACACTGAAGCTTTCTTT. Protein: CATSRAFGNTEAFF.

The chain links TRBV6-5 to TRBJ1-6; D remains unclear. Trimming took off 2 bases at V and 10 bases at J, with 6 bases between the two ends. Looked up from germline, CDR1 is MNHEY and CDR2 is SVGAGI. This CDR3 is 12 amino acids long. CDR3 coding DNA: TGTGCCAGCAGTTACCGGGGATCACCCCTCCACTTT. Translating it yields CASSYRGSPLHF.

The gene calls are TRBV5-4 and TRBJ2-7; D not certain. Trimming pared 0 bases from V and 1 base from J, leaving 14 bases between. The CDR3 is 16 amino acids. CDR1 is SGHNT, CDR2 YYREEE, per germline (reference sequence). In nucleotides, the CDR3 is TGTGCCAGCAGCTTGGATTTGGCGACACCTTCCTACGAGCAGTACTTC. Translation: CASSLDLATPSYEQYF. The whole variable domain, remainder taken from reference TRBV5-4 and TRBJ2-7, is ETGVTQSPTHLIKTRGQQVTLRCSSQSGHNTVSWYQQALGQGPQFIFQYYREEENGRGNFPPRFSGLQFPNYSSELNVNALELDDSALYLCASSLDLATPSYEQYFGPGTRLTVT.

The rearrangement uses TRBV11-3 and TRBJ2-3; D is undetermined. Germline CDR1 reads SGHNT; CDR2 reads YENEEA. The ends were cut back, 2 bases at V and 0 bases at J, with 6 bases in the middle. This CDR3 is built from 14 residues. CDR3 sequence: CASSLLGSTDTQYF. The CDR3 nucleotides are TGTGCCAGCAGCTTATTGGGCAGCACAGATACGCAGTATTTT.

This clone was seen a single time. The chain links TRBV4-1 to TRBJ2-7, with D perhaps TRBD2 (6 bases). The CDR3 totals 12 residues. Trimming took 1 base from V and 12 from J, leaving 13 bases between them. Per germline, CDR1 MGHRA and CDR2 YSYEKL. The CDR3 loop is CASSQASGTLYF. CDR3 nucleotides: TGCGCCAGCAGCCAAGCCTCCGGGACTCTGTACTTC.

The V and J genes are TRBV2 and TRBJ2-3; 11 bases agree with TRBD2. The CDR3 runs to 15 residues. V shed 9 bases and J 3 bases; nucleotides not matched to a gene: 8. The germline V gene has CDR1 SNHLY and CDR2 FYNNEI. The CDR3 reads CASLPIAGGTDTQYF. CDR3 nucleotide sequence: TGTGCCAGTCTACCCATAGCGGGAGGGACAGATACGCAGTATTTT.

CDR3 region: CATSRQTGSLIYGYTF. The CDR3 DNA reads TGTGCCACCAGCAGACAGACAGGGTCTCTCATCTATGGCTACACCTTC. The chain uses TRBV15 and TRBJ1-2; 7 bases match TRBD1. CDR1 is LNHNV, CDR2 YYDKDF, per germline (reference sequence). V dropped 2 bases and J dropped 4; count of bases not matched to a gene: 10. The CDR3 runs to 16 residues.

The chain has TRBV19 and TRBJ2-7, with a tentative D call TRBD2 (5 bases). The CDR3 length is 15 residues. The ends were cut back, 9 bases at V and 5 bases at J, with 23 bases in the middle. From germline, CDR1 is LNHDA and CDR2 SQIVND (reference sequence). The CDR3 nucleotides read TGTGCCAGGGGGAGCGACGACTCCCTTGAGGACGAGCAGTACTTC. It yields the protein CARGSDDSLEDEQYF.

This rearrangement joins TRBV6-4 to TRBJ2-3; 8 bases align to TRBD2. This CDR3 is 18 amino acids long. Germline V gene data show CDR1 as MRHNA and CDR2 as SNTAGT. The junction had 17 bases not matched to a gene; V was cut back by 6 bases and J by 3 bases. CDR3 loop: CASSATPLGGLGTDTQYF. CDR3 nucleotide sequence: TGTGCCAGCAGCGCAACACCTCTTGGGGGACTAGGAACAGATACGCAGTATTTT.

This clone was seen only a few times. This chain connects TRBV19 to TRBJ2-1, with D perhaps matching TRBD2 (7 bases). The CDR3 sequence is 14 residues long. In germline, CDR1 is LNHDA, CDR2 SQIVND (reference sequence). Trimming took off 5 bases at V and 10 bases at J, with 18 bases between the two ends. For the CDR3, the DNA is TGTGCCAGTAGTCCCCGCGGGGGCGTGGGGGAGCAGTTCTTC. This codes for CASSPRGGVGEQFF.

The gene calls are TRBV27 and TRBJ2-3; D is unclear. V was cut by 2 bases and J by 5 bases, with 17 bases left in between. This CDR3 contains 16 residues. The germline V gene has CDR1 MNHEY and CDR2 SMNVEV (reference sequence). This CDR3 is CASSLMVSPRQDTQYF. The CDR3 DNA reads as TGTGCCAGCAGTTTAATGGTCTCCCCGAGGCAAGATACGCAGTATTTT.

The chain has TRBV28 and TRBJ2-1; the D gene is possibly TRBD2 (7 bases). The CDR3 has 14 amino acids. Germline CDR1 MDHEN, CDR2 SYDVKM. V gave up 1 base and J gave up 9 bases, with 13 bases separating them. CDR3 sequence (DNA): TGTGCCAGCAGTTTATTCGGGGGGCTCGGTGAGCAGTTCTTC. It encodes CASSLFGGLGEQFF.